This T cell receptor (beta chain) was captured by sequencing in a study of blood T cell repertoires in COVID-19. In the study overall: From the United States, Italy and Spain came samples of acute and convalescent COVID-19.

Per the study methods: Amplification with reference gene primers provided the estimates of nucleated cell counts. Profiling relied on immunoSEQ multiplex PCR, and the TCRdb table lists in-frame clones only, not all of them. The D gene and trimming were derived from the DNA, and the V and J assignments and clone size from that table. The sample includes more than 200,000 clones, 88% of them seen just once. Trimming took 4 bases from V and 4 from J; bases not matched to a gene: 1. The germline gives CDR1 SGHRS, CDR2 YFSETQ. The CDR3 sequence is 14 residues long. The receptor comes from a woman in her sixties or seventies with acute or convalescent COVID-19. The sample taken for sequencing was peripheral blood. V and J are TRBV5-1 and TRBJ2-7; 14 bases are a match to TRBD2. Here the CDR3 DNA reads TGCGCCAGCAGCGGGACTAGCGGGAGTTACGAGCAGTACTTC. It is translated as CASSGTSGSYEQYF.